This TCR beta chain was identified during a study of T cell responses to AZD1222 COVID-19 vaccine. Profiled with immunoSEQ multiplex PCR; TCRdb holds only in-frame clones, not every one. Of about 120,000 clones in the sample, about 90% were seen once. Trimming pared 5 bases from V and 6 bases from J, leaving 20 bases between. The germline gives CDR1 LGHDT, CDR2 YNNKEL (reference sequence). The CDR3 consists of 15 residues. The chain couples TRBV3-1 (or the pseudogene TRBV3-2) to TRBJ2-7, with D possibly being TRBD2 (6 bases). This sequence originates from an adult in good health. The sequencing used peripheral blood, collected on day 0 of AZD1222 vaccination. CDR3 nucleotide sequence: TGTGCCAGCAGCGCATCAGACCGGAGGGGAAGCGAGCAGTACTTC. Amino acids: CASSASDRRGSEQYF.